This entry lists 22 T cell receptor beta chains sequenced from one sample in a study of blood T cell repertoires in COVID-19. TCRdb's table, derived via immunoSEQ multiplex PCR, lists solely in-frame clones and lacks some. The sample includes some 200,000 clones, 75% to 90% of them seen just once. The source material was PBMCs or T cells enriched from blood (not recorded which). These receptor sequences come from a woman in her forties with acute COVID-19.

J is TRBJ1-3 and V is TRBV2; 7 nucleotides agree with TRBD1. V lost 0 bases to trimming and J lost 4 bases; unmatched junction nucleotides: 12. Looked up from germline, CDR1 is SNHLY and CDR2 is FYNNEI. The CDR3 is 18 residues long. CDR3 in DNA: TGTGCCAGCAGTGAAGCGCTTCTGAGGGGGCAAGGGGGAAACACCATATATTTT. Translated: CASSEALLRGQGGNTIYF.

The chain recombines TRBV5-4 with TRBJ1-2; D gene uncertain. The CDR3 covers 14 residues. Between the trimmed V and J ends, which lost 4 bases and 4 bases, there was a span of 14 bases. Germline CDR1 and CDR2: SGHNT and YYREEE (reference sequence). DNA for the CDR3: TGTGCCAGCAGCACGGACTCCAACGTCTATGGCTACACCTTC. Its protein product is CASSTDSNVYGYTF.

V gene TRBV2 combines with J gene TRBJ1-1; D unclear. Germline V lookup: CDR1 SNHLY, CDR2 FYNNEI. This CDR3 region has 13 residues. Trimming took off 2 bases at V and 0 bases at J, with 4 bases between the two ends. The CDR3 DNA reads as TGTGCCAGCAGTGAAAGCGTGAACACTGAAGCTTTCTTT. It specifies CASSESVNTEAFF. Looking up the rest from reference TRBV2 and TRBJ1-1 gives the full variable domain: EPEVTQTPSHQVTQMGQEVILRCVPISNHLYFYWYRQILGQKVEFLVSFYNNEISEKSEIFDDQFSVERPDGSNFTLKIRSTKLEDSAMYFCASSESVNTEAFFGQGTRLTVV.

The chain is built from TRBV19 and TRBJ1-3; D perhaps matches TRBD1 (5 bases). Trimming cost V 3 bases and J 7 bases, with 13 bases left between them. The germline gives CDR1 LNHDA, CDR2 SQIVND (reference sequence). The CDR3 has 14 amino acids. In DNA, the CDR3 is TGTGCCAGTAGTATCCAGGGTCTCGGTAACACCATATATTTT. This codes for CASSIQGLGNTIYF.

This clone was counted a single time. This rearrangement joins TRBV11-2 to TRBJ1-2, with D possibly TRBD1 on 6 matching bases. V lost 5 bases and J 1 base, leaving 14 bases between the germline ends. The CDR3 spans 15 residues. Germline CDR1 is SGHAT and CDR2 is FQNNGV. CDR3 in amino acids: CASSPGQFLNYGYTF. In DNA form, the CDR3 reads TGTGCCAGCAGCCCCGGACAGTTCCTTAACTATGGCTACACCTTC.

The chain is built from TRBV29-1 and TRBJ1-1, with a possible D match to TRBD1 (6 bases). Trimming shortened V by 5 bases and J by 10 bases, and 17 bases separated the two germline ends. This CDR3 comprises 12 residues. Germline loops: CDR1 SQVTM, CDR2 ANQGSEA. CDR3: CSVFGGAFGAFF. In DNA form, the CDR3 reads TGCAGCGTTTTTGGGGGGGCGTTTGGAGCTTTCTTT.

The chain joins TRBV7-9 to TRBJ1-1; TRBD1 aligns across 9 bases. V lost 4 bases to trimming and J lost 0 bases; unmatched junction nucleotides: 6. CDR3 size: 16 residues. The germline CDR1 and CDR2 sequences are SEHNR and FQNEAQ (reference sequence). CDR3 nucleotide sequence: TGTGCCAGCAGCTCCAGGACAGGGGTCGTGAACACTGAAGCTTTCTTT. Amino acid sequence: CASSSRTGVVNTEAFF.

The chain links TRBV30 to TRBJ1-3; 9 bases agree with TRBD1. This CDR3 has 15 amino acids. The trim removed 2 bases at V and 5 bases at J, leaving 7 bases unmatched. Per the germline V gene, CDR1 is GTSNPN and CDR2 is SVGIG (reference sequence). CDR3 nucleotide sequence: TGTGCCTGGAGTCTACGGGACAGGGCGAGAAACACCATATATTTT. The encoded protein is CAWSLRDRARNTIYF.

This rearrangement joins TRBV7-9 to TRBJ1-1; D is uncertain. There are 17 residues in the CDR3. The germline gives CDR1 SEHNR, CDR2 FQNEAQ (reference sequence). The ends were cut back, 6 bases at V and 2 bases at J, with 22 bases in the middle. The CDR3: CASRRWADSGFNTEAFF. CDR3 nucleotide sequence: TGTGCCAGCAGAAGATGGGCGGATTCGGGATTTAACACTGAAGCTTTCTTT. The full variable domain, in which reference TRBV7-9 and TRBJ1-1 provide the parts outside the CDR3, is DTGVSQNPRHKITKRGQNVTFRCDPISEHNRLYWYRQTLGQGPEFLTYFQNEAQLEKSRLLSDRFSAERPKGSFSTLEIQRTEQGDSAMYLCASRRWADSGFNTEAFFGQGTRLTVV.

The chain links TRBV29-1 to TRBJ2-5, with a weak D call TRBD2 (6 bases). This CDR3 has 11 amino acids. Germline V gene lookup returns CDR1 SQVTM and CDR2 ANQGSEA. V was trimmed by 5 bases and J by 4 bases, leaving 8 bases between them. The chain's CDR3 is CSVSGVETQYF. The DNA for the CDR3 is TGCAGCGTTTCGGGGGTAGAGACCCAGTACTTC.

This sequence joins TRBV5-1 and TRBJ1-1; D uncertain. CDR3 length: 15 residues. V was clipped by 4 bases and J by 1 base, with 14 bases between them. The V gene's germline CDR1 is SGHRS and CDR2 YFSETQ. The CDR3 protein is CASSPLGGSNTEAFF. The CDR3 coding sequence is TGCGCCAGCAGCCCACTGGGAGGGTCGAACACTGAAGCTTTCTTT.

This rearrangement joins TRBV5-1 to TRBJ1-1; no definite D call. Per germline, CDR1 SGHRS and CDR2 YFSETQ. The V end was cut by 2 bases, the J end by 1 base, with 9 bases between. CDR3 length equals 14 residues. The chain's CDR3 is CASSFGLENTEAFF. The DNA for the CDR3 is TGCGCCAGCAGCTTCGGACTGGAGAACACTGAAGCTTTCTTT.

CDR3 nucleotides: TGTGCCAGCAGCCCCGACTCGAGGAGCACAGATACGCAGTATTTT. Encoded protein: CASSPDSRSTDTQYF. J is TRBJ2-3 and V is TRBV3-1 (or the pseudogene TRBV3-2); D unclear. Deletions cut 4 bases from V and 0 bases from J, with 11 bases between. Germline loops: CDR1 LGHDT, CDR2 YNNKEL (reference sequence). CDR3 size: 15 residues.

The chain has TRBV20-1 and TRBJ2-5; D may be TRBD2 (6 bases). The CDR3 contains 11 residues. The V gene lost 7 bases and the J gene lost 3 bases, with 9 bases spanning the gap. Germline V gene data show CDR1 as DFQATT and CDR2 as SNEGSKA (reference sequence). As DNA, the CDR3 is TGCAGTGGCGGGGTTAAAGAGACCCAGTACTTC. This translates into CSGGVKETQYF.

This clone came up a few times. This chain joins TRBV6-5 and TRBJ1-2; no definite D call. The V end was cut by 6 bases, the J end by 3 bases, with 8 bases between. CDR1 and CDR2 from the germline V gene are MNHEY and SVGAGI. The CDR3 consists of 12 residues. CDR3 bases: TGTGCCAGCAGACAGCAAGACTATGGCTACACCTTC. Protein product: CASRQQDYGYTF.

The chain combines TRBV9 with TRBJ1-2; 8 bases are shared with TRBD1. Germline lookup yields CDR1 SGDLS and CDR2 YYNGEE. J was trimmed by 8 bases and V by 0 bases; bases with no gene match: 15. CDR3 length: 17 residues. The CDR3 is CASSVVAIWTGREGYTF. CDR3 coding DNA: TGTGCCAGCAGCGTAGTAGCGATCTGGACAGGGCGGGAAGGCTACACCTTC.

The chain's CDR3 is CASSLVSGGGVAKNIQYF. Here the CDR3 DNA reads TGTGCCAGCAGCTTGGTTAGCGGGGGAGGAGTTGCCAAAAACATTCAGTACTTC. The chain uses TRBV5-6 and TRBJ2-4; the match to TRBD2 covers 9 bases. The length of the CDR3 is 18 residues. Trimming cost V 0 bases and J 1 base; bases outside gene matches: 8. The germline gives CDR1 SGHDT, CDR2 YYEEEE.

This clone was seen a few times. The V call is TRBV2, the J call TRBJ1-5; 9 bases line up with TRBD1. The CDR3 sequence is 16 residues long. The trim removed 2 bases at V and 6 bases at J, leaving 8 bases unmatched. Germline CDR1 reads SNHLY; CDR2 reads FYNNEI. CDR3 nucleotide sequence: TGTGCCAGCAGTGAAAGTACAGGGGGCGTCGGTCAGCCCCAGCATTTT. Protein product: CASSESTGGVGQPQHF.

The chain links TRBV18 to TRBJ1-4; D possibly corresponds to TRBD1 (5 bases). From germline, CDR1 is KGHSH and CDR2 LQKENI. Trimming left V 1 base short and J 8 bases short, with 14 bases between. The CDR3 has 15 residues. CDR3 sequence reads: CASSPLGDKGEKLFF. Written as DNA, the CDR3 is TGTGCCAGCTCACCACTGGGCGATAAGGGGGAAAAACTGTTTTTT.

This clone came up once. This chain's CDR3 is CASSKWPRVFDGYGYTF. The CDR3 nucleotides are TGTGCCAGCAGCAAATGGCCCAGGGTTTTCGACGGCTATGGCTACACCTTC. The chain uses TRBV21-1 and TRBJ1-2; TRBD1, the D gene given by the table, was not confirmed from the DNA. TRBV21-1 is shown as a pseudogene. This CDR3 contains 17 residues.

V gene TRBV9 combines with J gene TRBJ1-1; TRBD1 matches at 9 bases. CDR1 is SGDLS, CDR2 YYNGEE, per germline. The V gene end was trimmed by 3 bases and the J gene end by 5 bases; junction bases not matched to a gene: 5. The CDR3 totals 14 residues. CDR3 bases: TGTGCCAGCAGCGCGCGGGACAGGGATACTGAAGCTTTCTTT. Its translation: CASSARDRDTEAFF.

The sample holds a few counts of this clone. The CDR3: CASSWDISYEQYV. CDR3 coding DNA: TGTGCCAGCAGTTGGGACATTTCCTACGAGCAGTACGTC. The chain recombines TRBV12-3 or TRBV12-4 with TRBJ2-7, with D possibly matching TRBD1 (6 bases). This CDR3 is 13 amino acids long. The V end lost 4 bases, the J end lost 1 base, and 8 bases lay between the germline ends.